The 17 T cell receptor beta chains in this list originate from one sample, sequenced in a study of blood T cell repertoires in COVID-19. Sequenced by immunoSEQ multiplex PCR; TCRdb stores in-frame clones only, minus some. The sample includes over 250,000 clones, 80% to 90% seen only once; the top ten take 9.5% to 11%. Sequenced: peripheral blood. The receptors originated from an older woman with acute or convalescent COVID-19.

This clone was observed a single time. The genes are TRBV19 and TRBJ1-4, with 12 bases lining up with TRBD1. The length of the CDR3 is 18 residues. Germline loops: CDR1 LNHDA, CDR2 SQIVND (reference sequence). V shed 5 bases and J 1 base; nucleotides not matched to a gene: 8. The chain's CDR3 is CASSSRDRGRGTNEKLFF. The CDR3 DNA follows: TGTGCCAGTAGTTCCCGGGACAGGGGGCGAGGAACTAATGAAAAACTGTTTTTT.

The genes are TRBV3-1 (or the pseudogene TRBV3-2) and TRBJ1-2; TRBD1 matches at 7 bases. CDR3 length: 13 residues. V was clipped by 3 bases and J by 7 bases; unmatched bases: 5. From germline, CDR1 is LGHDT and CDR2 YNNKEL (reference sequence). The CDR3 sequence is CASSQTGRSGYTF. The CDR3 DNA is TGTGCCAGCAGCCAGACAGGGCGCTCTGGCTACACCTTC.

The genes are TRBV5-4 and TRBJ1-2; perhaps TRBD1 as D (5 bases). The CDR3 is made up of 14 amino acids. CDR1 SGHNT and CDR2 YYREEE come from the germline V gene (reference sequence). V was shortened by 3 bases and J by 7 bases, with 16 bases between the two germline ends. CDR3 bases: TGTGCCAGCAGCTCCGGCAGGGAATCGTTTGGCTACACCTTC. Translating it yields CASSSGRESFGYTF.

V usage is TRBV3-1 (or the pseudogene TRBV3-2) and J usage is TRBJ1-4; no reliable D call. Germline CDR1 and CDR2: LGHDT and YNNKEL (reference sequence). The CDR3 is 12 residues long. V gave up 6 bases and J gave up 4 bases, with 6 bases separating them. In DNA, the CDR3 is TGTGCCAGCAGTGAGTATAATGAAAAACTGTTTTTT. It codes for CASSEYNEKLFF.

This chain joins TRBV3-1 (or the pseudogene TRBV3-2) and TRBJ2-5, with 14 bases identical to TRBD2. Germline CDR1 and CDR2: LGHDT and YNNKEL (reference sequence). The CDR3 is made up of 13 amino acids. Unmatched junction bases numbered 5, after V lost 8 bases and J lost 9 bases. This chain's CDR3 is CASGLAGGGAQYF. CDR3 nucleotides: TGTGCCAGCGGACTAGCGGGGGGCGGGGCCCAGTACTTC.

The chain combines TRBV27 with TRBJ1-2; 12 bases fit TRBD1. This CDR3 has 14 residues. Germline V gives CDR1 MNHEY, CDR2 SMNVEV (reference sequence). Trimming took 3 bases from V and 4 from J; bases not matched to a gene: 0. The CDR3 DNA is TGTGCCAGCAGTTTGGGACAGGGGGCCTATGGCTACACCTTC. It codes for CASSLGQGAYGYTF.

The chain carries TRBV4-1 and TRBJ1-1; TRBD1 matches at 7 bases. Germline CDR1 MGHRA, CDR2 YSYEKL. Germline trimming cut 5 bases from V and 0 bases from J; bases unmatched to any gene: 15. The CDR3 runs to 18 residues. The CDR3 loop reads CASSGTDPRVSVNTEAFF. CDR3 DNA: TGCGCCAGCAGCGGGACAGATCCTCGAGTTTCGGTGAACACTGAAGCTTTCTTT.

The DNA of the CDR3 is TGTGCCAGCAGCCAGCGTAATGAAAAACTGTTTTTT. The encoded protein is CASSQRNEKLFF. The chain is built from TRBV27 and TRBJ1-4; D is undetermined. The CDR3 contains 12 residues. CDR1 is MNHEY and CDR2 is SMNVEV in the germline V gene (reference sequence). V lost 6 bases and J 4 bases, leaving 6 bases between the germline ends.

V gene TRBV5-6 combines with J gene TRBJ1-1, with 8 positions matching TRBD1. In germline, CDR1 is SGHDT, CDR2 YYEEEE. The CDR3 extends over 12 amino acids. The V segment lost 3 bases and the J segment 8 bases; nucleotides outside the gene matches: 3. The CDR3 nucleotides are TGTGCCAGCAGCTCTTGGACAGGGGAAGCTTTCTTT. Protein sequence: CASSSWTGEAFF.

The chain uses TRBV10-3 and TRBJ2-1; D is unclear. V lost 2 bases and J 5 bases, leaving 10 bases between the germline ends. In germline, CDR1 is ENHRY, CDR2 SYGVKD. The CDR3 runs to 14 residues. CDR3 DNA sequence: TGTGCCATCAGTGAGCTTGGAGATAACAATGAGCAGTTCTTC. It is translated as CAISELGDNNEQFF.

The CDR3 nucleotides read TGCAGCGTTGAGGCGCAGGGGGCGGGCTATGGCTACACCTTC. Translated, it gives CSVEAQGAGYGYTF. The rearrangement joins TRBV29-1 to TRBJ1-2; 8 bases map to TRBD1. Per the germline V gene, CDR1 is SQVTM and CDR2 is ANQGSEA. Trimming at V came to 3 bases and at J to 4 bases, leaving 7 bases not matched to a gene. This CDR3 region has 14 residues.

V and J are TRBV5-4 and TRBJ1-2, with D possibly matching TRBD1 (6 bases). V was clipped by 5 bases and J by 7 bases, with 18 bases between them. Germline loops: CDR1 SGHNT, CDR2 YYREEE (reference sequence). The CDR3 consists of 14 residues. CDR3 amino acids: CASSQGQGGGGYTF. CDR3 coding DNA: TGTGCCAGCAGTCAGGGGCAGGGCGGGGGTGGCTACACCTTC. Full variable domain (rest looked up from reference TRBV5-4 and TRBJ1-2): ETGVTQSPTHLIKTRGQQVTLRCSSQSGHNTVSWYQQALGQGPQFIFQYYREEENGRGNFPPRFSGLQFPNYSSELNVNALELDDSALYLCASSQGQGGGGYTFGSGTRLTVV.

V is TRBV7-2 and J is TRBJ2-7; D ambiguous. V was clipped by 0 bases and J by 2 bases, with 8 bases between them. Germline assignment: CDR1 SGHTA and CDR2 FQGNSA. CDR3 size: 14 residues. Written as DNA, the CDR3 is TGTGCCAGCAGCTTAGCCAGGCAGGCCTACGAGCAGTACTTC. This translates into CASSLARQAYEQYF.

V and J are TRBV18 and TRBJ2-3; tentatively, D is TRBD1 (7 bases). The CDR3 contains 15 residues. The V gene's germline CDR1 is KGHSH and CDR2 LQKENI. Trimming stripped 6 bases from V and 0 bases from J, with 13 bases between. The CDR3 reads CASSAGQSSTDTQYF. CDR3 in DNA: TGTGCCAGCTCGGCGGGACAGTCTAGCACAGATACGCAGTATTTT. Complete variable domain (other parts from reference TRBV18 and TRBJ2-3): NAGVMQNPRHLVRRRGQEARLRCSPMKGHSHVYWYRQLPEEGLKFMVYLQKENIIDESGMPKERFSAEFPKEGPSILRIQQVVRGDSAAYFCASSAGQSSTDTQYFGPGTRLTVL.

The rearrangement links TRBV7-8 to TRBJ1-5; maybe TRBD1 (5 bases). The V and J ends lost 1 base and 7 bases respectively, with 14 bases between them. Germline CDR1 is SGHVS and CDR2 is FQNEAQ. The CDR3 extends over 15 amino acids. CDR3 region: CASSLVSGAGQPQHF. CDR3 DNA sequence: TGTGCCAGCAGCTTAGTGAGTGGGGCGGGACAGCCCCAGCATTTT.

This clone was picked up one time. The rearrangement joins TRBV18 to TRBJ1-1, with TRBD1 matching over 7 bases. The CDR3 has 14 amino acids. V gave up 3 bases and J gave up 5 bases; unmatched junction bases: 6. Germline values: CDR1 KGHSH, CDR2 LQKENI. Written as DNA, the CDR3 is TGTGCCAGCTCACCCCGGGGGACAGATACTGAAGCTTTCTTT. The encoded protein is CASSPRGTDTEAFF.

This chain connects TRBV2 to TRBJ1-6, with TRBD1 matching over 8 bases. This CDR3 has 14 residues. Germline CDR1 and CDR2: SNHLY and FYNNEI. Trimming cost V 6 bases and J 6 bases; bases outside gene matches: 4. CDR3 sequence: CASRLTGANSPLHF. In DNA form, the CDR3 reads TGTGCCAGCAGACTGACAGGGGCTAATTCACCCCTCCACTTT.